This T cell receptor (beta chain) was recorded in a study of post-analysis software for immune sequencing data. Findings and caveats of the study: There were roughly 5 TRBV segments more frequent in patients than controls, and TRBV5-6, TRBV5-1 and TRBV20-1 were among them.

Comments on this clonotype: Its specificity is unknown.

Prepared libraries of TCR beta cDNA carried unique molecular identifiers. TCRdb re-analysed the PCR reads in MiXCR, keeping a single row per CDR3 protein. Of hundreds of thousands of distinct CDR3 sequences listed, nearly 45% are singletons. The CDR3 has 12 amino acids. The ends were cut back, 2 bases at V and 2 bases at J, with 4 bases in the middle. Sequenced input: blood. The chain couples TRBV12-3 or TRBV12-4 to TRBJ2-7, with D hard to call. The receptor was isolated from a girl between 10 and 17 years old with multiple sclerosis. CDR3 nucleotides: TGTGCCAGCAGTTTAATCCCCTACGAGCAGTACTTC. The encoded protein is CASSLIPYEQYF.